This T cell receptor (beta chain) comes out of a study of follicular helper T cells after annual influenza vaccination. Trimming cost V 6 bases and J 8 bases, with 19 bases left between them. CDR3 length equals 14 residues. Germline V gene lookup returns CDR1 SNHLY and CDR2 FYNNEI. Only in-frame clones appear in the TCRdb table, and some are missing; sequencing was by immunoSEQ multiplex PCR. The data show some 10,000 clones, about 84% seen once. Time point indicated: 2015-2016 season, pre-vaccination. Adults received seasonal inactivated influenza vaccine, with sorted blood CD4 subsets sequenced before and after.

The sequencing used CXCR5+ CD38- circulating T follicular helper cells from blood, collected on the day of influenza vaccination. Subset denoted: circulating Tfh, non-naive CD4+CXCR5+PD-1+ (ICOS+CD38+ or ICOS-CD38-). The gene calls are TRBV2 and TRBJ2-5; the D call may be TRBD1 or TRBD2 (5 bases each). The TCR originated in an adult who received the influenza vaccine. CDR3 in amino acids: CASRGRTAVHTQYF. CDR3 in DNA: TGTGCCAGCAGGGGACGAACAGCGGTGCATACCCAGTACTTC.